This T cell receptor (beta chain) comes out of a study of technical replicates of blood from four donors (TCRdb year 2017). V is pared back by 7 bases and J by 3 bases, with 12 bases lying between the germline termini. CDR1 LNHDA and CDR2 SQIVND were looked up in the germline V gene (reference sequence). The CDR3 holds 13 amino acids from the cysteine to the phenylalanine. The read is trimmed to its CDR3 DNA, 39 bases read in frame from base 1. As to this clone: Its antigen is still unknown. Base qualities are missing; no much larger clone stands one base away.

Receptor amplification or capture employed the immunoSEQ multiplex PCR assay. This is the immuneACCESS table as TCRdb keeps it, with only in-frame sequences that have V and J called. A part of the clones is gone; compared with another copy, unresolved V genes explain less than half, and the rest is unexplained. The table for this sample lists 90,000 to 100,000 clones; 85% to 95% of them were counted only once. Clones ranked in the top ten supply roughly 0.31% of the sample. This chain joins TRBV19 to TRBJ1-2, with an unclear D gene assignment. This clonotype originated in a human donor in good health. Specimen: T cells isolated from PBMCs. Read as DNA, the sequence is TGTGCCAGTATGGAGGCCGGCTACTATGGCTACACCTTC. The encoded protein is CASMEAGYYGYTF.